This T cell receptor (beta chain) comes out of a study of OX40 agonist ivuxolimab in advanced cancers. At the level of the study: Cancers in dose escalation were hepatocellular, melanoma, renal cell and head and neck. Partial responses were achieved by three patients, of whom one had hepatocellular carcinoma and two had cutaneous melanoma.

With baseline, cycle 4 day 1, and cycle 7 day 1 as timepoints, blood was sampled. Data came from immunoSEQ multiplex PCR; TCRdb stores just in-frame clones and leaves some out. The data contain 43,000 or so clones, more than 70% of them singletons. The CDR3 has 14 amino acids. Germline loops: CDR1 WSHSY, CDR2 SAAADI. Trimming removed 3 bases from V and 5 bases from J, with 13 bases in between. The input for sequencing was CD4+ or CD8+ T cells sorted from blood, taken in a trial of the OX40 agonist ivuxolimab. The sequence was collected from an adult with an advanced solid tumor such as melanoma, head and neck, liver or kidney cancer. The rearrangement joins TRBV10-2 to TRBJ1-2; unclear D gene. The CDR3 region has the DNA TGCGCCAGCAGTGACGCAGCCGAGGTATATGGCTACACCTTC. This sequence encodes CASSDAAEVYGYTF.